This T cell receptor beta chain was documented in a study of blood T cells in healthy people across ages. Study-level results: Roughly linear age-related decline in beta diversity appeared, significant by age 40.

Primers used in a second PCR of roughly 6 to 11 cycles were a sample-barcoded 5' primer and a J-beta primer mix. Every individual sample yielded 2.5 million or more paired-end reads (each containing CDR3). TCRdb passed the 5' RACE reads through MiXCR, listing each CDR3 protein once. The table shows about 1.4 million distinct CDR3 sequences, with almost 60% occurring only once. V lost 1 base and J lost 4, with 17 bases in between. Germline assignment: CDR1 MGHRA and CDR2 YSYEKL. The CDR3 has 16 amino acids. This clonotype has a handful of counts. Its specificity is not known. The V and J genes are TRBV4-1 and TRBJ2-7, with D possibly matching TRBD2 (6 bases). Sequencing was done on a sample of blood. The origin of this receptor is a man aged 18 to 35 in good health. This CDR3 is CASSQGPGDGGYEQYF. The DNA for the CDR3 is TGCGCCAGCAGCCAAGGACCTGGTGATGGAGGGTACGAGCAGTACTTC.